What follows are 29 T cell receptor beta chains derived from one specimen sequenced in a study of cytomegalovirus exposure and HLA in healthy donors. TCRdb keeps only in-frame clones here, not all; method: immunoSEQ multiplex PCR. The repertoire holds some 200,000 clones, approximately 86% seen once, with about 7.2% in the top ten. Sequenced input: PBMCs. These TCRs come from a man between 25 and 39 years old in good health and CMV-seropositive.

The chain has TRBV5-1 and TRBJ2-2, with 7 bases aligning to TRBD1. The germline V gene encodes CDR1 SGHRS and CDR2 YFSETQ. After removal of 6 bases from V and 6 bases from J, the junction contained 8 bases not matched to a gene. The CDR3 runs to 14 residues. DNA for the CDR3: TGCGCCAGCACCCTACGACAGGGCCCCGGGGAGCTGTTTTTT. Translating gives CASTLRQGPGELFF.

The chain carries TRBV7-6 and TRBJ1-3, with D maybe TRBD1 (6 bases). This CDR3 spans 14 amino acids. Germline V lookup: CDR1 SGHVS, CDR2 FNYEAQ. The germline V and J ends were trimmed by 3 bases and 3 bases, with 9 bases remaining between them. The CDR3 protein is CASSFGQRGNTIYF. In DNA, the CDR3 is TGTGCCAGCAGCTTCGGACAGCGTGGAAACACCATATATTTT.

A word on this clone: Additional DNA sequences in this sample encode the identical CDR3. The CDR3 nucleotides are TGCAGTGCTCGCGACAGCTACGAGCAGTACTTC. This codes for CSARDSYEQYF. V gene TRBV20-1 combines with J gene TRBJ2-7; TRBD1 might be the D (5 bases). This CDR3 has 11 residues. The germline CDR1 and CDR2 sequences are DFQATT and SNEGSKA (reference sequence). Trimming cost V 5 bases and J 3 bases, with 8 bases left between them.

The V and J genes are TRBV2 and TRBJ2-5, with D unresolved. The CDR3 consists of 14 residues. The germline V gene has CDR1 SNHLY and CDR2 FYNNEI. Between the trimmed V and J ends, which lost 8 bases and 4 bases, there was a span of 17 bases. The CDR3 region has the DNA TGTGCCAGCTATGGTGCAGGACCCGTAGAGACCCAGTACTTC. It specifies CASYGAGPVETQYF.

About this clone itself: The junction differs from germline at one of its ends, possibly a read error. The chain links TRBV2 to TRBJ1-4; 12 positions match TRBD1. The CDR3 consists of 12 residues. In germline, CDR1 is SNHLY, CDR2 FYNNEI. The DNA of the CDR3 is TGTGCCAGTGAGCCGCCGGGACAGGGGGCGTTATTC. It specifies CASEPPGQGALF.

The chain is built from TRBV9 and TRBJ1-2; 9 bases are shared with TRBD1. Germline V gene sequence: CDR1 SGDLS, CDR2 YYNGEE. CDR3 length equals 13 residues. Germline trimming cut 3 bases from V and 6 bases from J; bases unmatched to any gene: 3. CDR3 sequence: CASSAGQGNGYTF. CDR3 DNA: TGTGCCAGCAGCGCCGGACAGGGGAATGGCTACACCTTC.

J is TRBJ2-7 and V is TRBV7-3; 7 positions agree with TRBD1. The CDR3 consists of 14 residues. The germline gives CDR1 SGHTA, CDR2 FQGTGA. V shed 2 bases, J shed 3 bases, and the junction held 4 bases outside the gene matches. CDR3 in amino acids: CASSLWDSVYEQYF. CDR3 bases: TGTGCCAGCAGCTTATGGGACAGCGTCTACGAGCAGTACTTC. Based on the CDR3 plus reference TRBV7-3 and TRBJ2-7, the full variable domain is GAGVSQTPSNKVTEKGKYVELRCDPISGHTALYWYRQSLGQGPEFLIYFQGTGAADDSGLPNDRFFAVRPEGSVSTLKIQRTERGDSAVYLCASSLWDSVYEQYFGPGTRLTVT.

V usage is TRBV4-2 and J usage is TRBJ2-7; D may be TRBD2 (6 bases). Per the germline V gene, CDR1 is LGHNA and CDR2 is YNFKEQ. The CDR3 has 17 residues. V lost 4 bases and J 2 bases, leaving 21 bases between the germline ends. The CDR3 here is CASSPYGGQRLTYEQYF. In DNA, the CDR3 is TGTGCCAGCAGCCCTTATGGAGGGCAGCGGCTCACCTACGAGCAGTACTTC.

V usage is TRBV11-2 and J usage is TRBJ1-1, with a possible D match to TRBD1 (6 bases). Trimming shortened V by 3 bases and J by 3 bases, and 11 bases separated the two germline ends. CDR3 length: 14 residues. The germline gives CDR1 SGHAT, CDR2 FQNNGV. The CDR3 loop is CASSFQGTYTEAFF. Written as DNA, the CDR3 is TGTGCCAGCAGCTTTCAGGGGACTTACACTGAAGCTTTCTTT.

The chain recombines TRBV2 with TRBJ1-4, with 7 nucleotides matching TRBD1. V gave up 6 bases and J gave up 2 bases; unmatched junction bases: 6. Per germline, CDR1 SNHLY and CDR2 FYNNEI. This CDR3 contains 15 residues. CDR3 sequence reads: CASRSWGQTNEKLFF. The CDR3 DNA reads TGTGCCAGCAGGTCCTGGGGACAGACTAATGAAAAACTGTTTTTT.

The genes are TRBV7-2 and TRBJ2-7, with D possibly being TRBD2 (7 bases). Trimming stripped 6 bases from V and 7 bases from J, with 22 bases between. This CDR3 comprises 15 residues. CDR1 is SGHTA and CDR2 is FQGNSA in the germline V gene. CDR3 in DNA: TGTGCCAGCAGGCTCGCGGGGGCAGCTTCGGGGGAGCAGTACTTC. It is translated as CASRLAGAASGEQYF.

The gene calls are TRBV5-1 and TRBJ2-3, with D perhaps matching TRBD2 (5 bases). Deletions cut 3 bases from V and 5 bases from J, with 13 bases between. The germline CDR1 and CDR2 sequences are SGHRS and YFSETQ. CDR3 size: 14 residues. For the CDR3, the DNA is TGCGCCAGCAGCTGGGCCTCAGCGGTAGATACGCAGTATTTT. Protein product: CASSWASAVDTQYF.

The J gene is TRBJ1-5, the V gene TRBV5-6; D perhaps matches TRBD1 (5 bases). This CDR3 is 16 amino acids long. Trimming removed 0 bases from V and 4 bases from J, with 14 bases in between. Germline V gene lookup returns CDR1 SGHDT and CDR2 YYEEEE. The CDR3 region is CASSLDRGRGNQPQHF. The CDR3 nucleotides are TGTGCCAGCAGCTTGGACCGCGGTCGGGGGAATCAGCCCCAGCATTTT.

V and J are TRBV11-1 and TRBJ2-1; D perhaps matches TRBD2 (5 bases). Trimming shortened V by 1 base and J by 4 bases, and 17 bases separated the two germline ends. Per germline, CDR1 SGHAT and CDR2 FQDESV (reference sequence). This CDR3 region has 17 residues. CDR3 sequence reads: CASSLDSGTSVYNEQFF. As DNA, the CDR3 is TGTGCCAGCAGCTTAGATTCCGGTACTAGTGTGTACAATGAGCAGTTCTTC.

This clone was observed a single time. A read error may account for a junction end that differs from germline. The J gene is TRBJ2-1, the V gene TRBV4-3; 9 bases fit TRBD2. The CDR3 runs to 13 residues. Looked up from germline, CDR1 is LGHNA and CDR2 is YSLEER. The CDR3 sequence: CASSQEVLAGWVF. DNA of the CDR3: TGCGCCAGCAGCCAAGAGGTGCTAGCGGGGTGGGTCTTC.

The CDR3 sequence: CASSLLAGEDTQYF. CDR3 DNA: TGTGCCAGCAGCCTACTAGCGGGGGAAGATACGCAGTATTTT. This chain uses TRBV5-6 with TRBJ2-3, with 11 bases that match TRBD2. Looked up from germline, CDR1 is SGHDT and CDR2 is YYEEEE. V lost 4 bases and J lost 5; bases outside the gene matches: 3. The CDR3 runs to 14 residues.

The chain uses TRBV6-1 and TRBJ2-5, with TRBD2 as a possible D gene (6 bases). Germline V gene sequence: CDR1 MNHNS, CDR2 SASEGT. CDR3 length: 14 residues. Trimming shortened V by 1 base and J by 5 bases, and 11 bases separated the two germline ends. For the CDR3, the DNA is TGTGCCAGCAGTGAAGTGGGAGGTGAGGAGACCCAGTACTTC. This codes for CASSEVGGEETQYF.

The gene calls are TRBV7-3 and TRBJ2-3, with no clear D. The V and J ends lost 0 bases and 2 bases respectively, with 9 bases between them. Germline V gene lookup returns CDR1 SGHTA and CDR2 FQGTGA. The length of the CDR3 is 15 residues. In DNA, the CDR3 is TGTGCCAGCAGCTTAACGGGCAGTTTCACAGATACGCAGTATTTT. Translated: CASSLTGSFTDTQYF.

The chain uses TRBV5-1 and TRBJ1-1, with D tentatively TRBD1 (5 bases). Trimming removed 0 bases from V and 2 bases from J, with 8 bases in between. This CDR3 has 14 amino acids. The germline V gene encodes CDR1 SGHRS and CDR2 YFSETQ. The CDR3 spells CASSLVGGNTEAFF. Written as DNA, the CDR3 is TGCGCCAGCAGCTTGGTGGGGGGAAACACTGAAGCTTTCTTT.

This clone was seen just once. The chain links TRBV7-9 to TRBJ2-1; D gene ambiguous. V was cut by 5 bases and J by 0 bases, with 14 bases left in between. CDR1 and CDR2 (germline): SEHNR, FQNEAQ (reference sequence). This CDR3 contains 16 residues. CDR3 region: CASSVSNGFSYNEQFF. CDR3 bases: TGTGCCAGCAGCGTTAGTAATGGCTTCTCCTACAATGAGCAGTTCTTC.

The chain recombines TRBV27 with TRBJ2-2; D call uncertain. V lost 3 bases to trimming and J lost 1 base, with 15 bases between them. From germline, CDR1 is MNHEY and CDR2 SMNVEV (reference sequence). The CDR3 runs to 17 residues. The CDR3 nucleotides are TGTGCCAGCAGTTTGCTAGGAGTAGTAAGGAACACCGGGGAGCTGTTTTTT. Its translation: CASSLLGVVRNTGELFF.

V and J are TRBV11-2 and TRBJ2-7, with unresolved D. Trimming took 8 bases from V and 0 from J, leaving 14 bases between them. Germline CDR1 and CDR2: SGHAT and FQNNGV. CDR3 length: 14 residues. In DNA, the CDR3 is TGTGCCAGCGCCTCCTTGGGGTTCTCCTACGAGCAGTACTTC. It specifies CASASLGFSYEQYF. The entire variable domain, with the rest obtained from reference TRBV11-2 and TRBJ2-7, is as follows: EAGVAQSPRYKIIEKRQSVAFWCNPISGHATLYWYQQILGQGPKLLIQFQNNGVVDDSQLPKDRFSAERLKGVDSTLKIQPAKLEDSAVYLCASASLGFSYEQYFGPGTRLTVT.

V is TRBV5-1 and J is TRBJ1-6, with 8 bases identical to TRBD1. J lost 7 bases, V lost 2 bases, and 2 bases had no gene match. The CDR3 runs to 14 residues. Germline lookup yields CDR1 SGHRS and CDR2 YFSETQ. This chain's CDR3 is CASSFGDRNSPLHF. CDR3 in DNA: TGCGCCAGCAGCTTCGGGGACAGGAATTCACCCCTCCACTTT.

This clone was recorded once. V and J are TRBV9 and TRBJ2-7, with 8 positions matching TRBD2. This CDR3 comprises 17 residues. The J segment lost 6 bases and the V segment lost 3 bases, leaving 17 bases of the junction unmatched. Germline-derived CDR1 and CDR2 are SGDLS and YYNGEE. The CDR3 here is CASSASGGTSFFPEQYF. DNA of the CDR3: TGTGCCAGCAGCGCCTCGGGGGGGACTAGTTTTTTCCCCGAGCAGTACTTC.

This chain connects TRBV19 to TRBJ2-7, with TRBD1 matching over 9 bases. Germline lookup yields CDR1 LNHDA and CDR2 SQIVND (reference sequence). V lost 1 base and J lost 2; bases outside the gene matches: 9. CDR3 length: 17 amino acids. The CDR3 DNA reads as TGTGCCAGTAGTATAGCACCCAGACAGGGGGGGCCCTACGAGCAGTACTTC. This gives the protein CASSIAPRQGGPYEQYF.

This chain uses TRBV5-1 with TRBJ2-1; D gene ambiguous. The V gene lost 2 bases and the J gene lost 0 bases, with 9 bases spanning the gap. This CDR3 has 15 residues. Germline loops: CDR1 SGHRS, CDR2 YFSETQ. The CDR3 sequence: CASSFSSSSYNEQFF. The CDR3 DNA is TGCGCCAGCAGCTTCTCTAGTAGCTCCTACAATGAGCAGTTCTTC.

V is TRBV28 and J is TRBJ1-2; D unclear. V was cut by 7 bases and J by 1 base, with 4 bases left in between. The CDR3 totals 11 residues. The germline CDR1 and CDR2 sequences are MDHEN and SYDVKM. CDR3 nucleotides: TGTGCCAGCACCTATAACTATGGCTACACCTTC. This sequence encodes CASTYNYGYTF.

The chain joins TRBV5-5 to TRBJ2-3, with 11 bases that match TRBD1. V dropped 3 bases and J dropped 4; count of bases not matched to a gene: 1. This CDR3 spans 14 amino acids. The germline CDR1 and CDR2 sequences are SGHKS and YYEKEE (reference sequence). The CDR3 sequence: CASSWGQGADTQYF. The CDR3 DNA is TGTGCCAGCAGCTGGGGACAGGGGGCAGATACGCAGTATTTT.

J is TRBJ1-1 and V is TRBV27; D uncertain. Germline V CDR1 and CDR2: MNHEY, SMNVEV (reference sequence). The CDR3 runs 14 residues. V was trimmed by 0 bases and J by 5 bases, leaving 10 bases between them. As DNA, the CDR3 is TGTGCCAGCAGTTTATCATTTGGGGATACTGAAGCTTTCTTT. Translated, it gives CASSLSFGDTEAFF.